The 22 T cell receptor beta chains in this list originate from one sample, sequenced in a study of T cells in Graves' hyperthyroidism and ophthalmopathy. Amplification targeted TCR beta CDR3 regions from RNA transcripts. Using the HTBI primer set, a first-round RT-PCR was run on the TCR CDR3. TCRdb re-derived calls from the multiplex PCR reads in MiXCR, one entry per CDR3 protein. The table has roughly 380,000 distinct CDR3 sequences, 14% seen once; the top ten hold 11%. The sequenced material came from blood. These receptors all stem from a woman aged 55-70 years with Graves' hyperthyroidism.

This clonotype showed up many times. The V and J genes are TRBV28 and TRBJ2-4, with TRBD2 matching over 11 bases. CDR1 MDHEN and CDR2 SYDVKM come from the germline V gene. The CDR3 is 15 amino acids. V shed 4 bases, J shed 12 bases, and the junction held 11 bases outside the gene matches. CDR3 residues: CASSWTSGRGGGQYF. CDR3 bases: TGTGCCAGCAGTTGGACTAGCGGGCGGGGGGGGGGTCAGTACTTC.

The chain employs TRBV12-3 or TRBV12-4 and TRBJ2-6; the match to TRBD2 covers 7 bases. CDR3 length: 15 residues. The V gene end was trimmed by 2 bases and the J gene end by 3 bases; junction bases not matched to a gene: 1. CDR3 DNA sequence: TGTGCCAGCAGTTTAACGGGAGGTGGGGCCAACGTCCTGACTTTC. It specifies CASSLTGGGANVLTF.

The chain joins TRBV3-1 to TRBJ2-6; TRBD1 agrees at 8 bases. Germline trimming cut 0 bases from V and 0 bases from J; bases unmatched to any gene: 1. This CDR3 is built from 17 residues. Germline V gene data show CDR1 as LGHDT and CDR2 as YNNKEL (reference sequence). CDR3 nucleotide sequence: TGTGCCAGCAGCCAAGAGGGGACAGGCTCTGGGGCCAACGTCCTGACTTTC. It codes for CASSQEGTGSGANVLTF.

This clonotype showed up many times. This rearrangement joins TRBV28 to TRBJ2-7; 10 bases match TRBD1. This CDR3 has 14 amino acids. J gave up 6 bases and V 5 bases, and 7 bases lay outside the gene matches. Per the germline V gene, CDR1 is MDHEN and CDR2 is SYDVKM. As DNA, the CDR3 is TGTGCCAGCAGTCCCGGGACAGGGGTGTTCGAGCAGTACTTC. As protein: CASSPGTGVFEQYF.

The V and J genes are TRBV6-2 or TRBV6-3 and TRBJ1-1, with TRBD1 matching over 12 bases. The V and J ends lost 6 bases and 0 bases, in that order; junction bases with no gene match: 5. This CDR3 region has 16 residues. Germline values: CDR1 MNHEY, CDR2 SVGEGT. The CDR3 protein is CASRGDRGPMNTEAFF. The CDR3 region has the DNA TGTGCCAGCAGAGGGGACAGGGGGCCCATGAACACTGAAGCTTTCTTT.

This clonotype showed up many times. The chain recombines TRBV20-1 with TRBJ2-5; no definite D call. CDR3 length equals 13 residues. Trimming took 7 bases from V and 4 from J, leaving 16 bases between them. Germline loops: CDR1 DFQATT, CDR2 SNEGSKA (reference sequence). The CDR3 sequence: CSVTGPPGETQYF. CDR3 coding DNA: TGCAGTGTTACGGGCCCGCCGGGAGAGACCCAGTACTTC.

The CDR3 reads CSAPGRERSSYNEQFF. The CDR3, as DNA: TGCAGTGCTCCGGGGCGGGAGCGAAGCTCCTACAATGAGCAGTTCTTC. V gene TRBV20-1 combines with J gene TRBJ2-1; 7 bases match TRBD2. This CDR3 has 16 amino acids. Germline assignment: CDR1 DFQATT and CDR2 SNEGSKA (reference sequence). V lost 5 bases, J lost 0 bases, and 10 bases stayed unmatched.

The table lists this clonotype with many counts. The V and J genes are TRBV27 and TRBJ2-7, with D perhaps matching TRBD1 (6 bases). This CDR3 is built from 15 residues. Germline-derived CDR1 and CDR2 are MNHEY and SMNVEV (reference sequence). Trimming left V 5 bases short and J 0 bases short, with 14 bases between. In nucleotides, the CDR3 is TGTGCCAGCAGTACAGGGTTACCTAGCTCCTACGAGCAGTACTTC. Its protein is CASSTGLPSSYEQYF.

The CDR3 is CASSLVPGTSYEQYF. CDR3 in DNA: TGCGCCAGCAGCTTGGTACCAGGGACCTCCTACGAGCAGTACTTC. This chain uses TRBV5-1 with TRBJ2-7; D possibly matches TRBD1 or TRBD2 (5 bases each). The germline V and J ends were trimmed by 0 bases and 0 bases, with 10 bases remaining between them. This CDR3 has 15 amino acids. Per germline, CDR1 SGHRS and CDR2 YFSETQ.

This clonotype was found a few times. This sequence joins TRBV5-1 and TRBJ2-2; TRBD1 might be the D (6 bases). Germline lookup yields CDR1 SGHRS and CDR2 YFSETQ. V was pared by 5 bases and J by 4 bases, with 12 bases between. The CDR3 contains 14 residues. The CDR3 bases are TGCGCCAGCAGACAGGGTATGACCACCGGGGAGCTGTTTTTT. Translated, it gives CASRQGMTTGELFF. Looking up the rest from reference TRBV5-1 and TRBJ2-2 gives the full variable domain: KAGVTQTPRYLIKTRGQQVTLSCSPISGHRSVSWYQQTPGQGLQFLFEYFSETQRNKGNFPGRFSGRQFSNSRSEMNVSTLELGDSALYLCASRQGMTTGELFFGEGSRLTVL.

This clonotype was recorded at least ten times. The CDR3 sequence: CAISADGANNQPQHF. DNA for the CDR3: TGTGCCATCAGTGCGGACGGGGCGAACAATCAGCCCCAGCATTTT. The chain carries TRBV10-3 and TRBJ1-5, with D possibly TRBD1 on 5 matching bases. Trimming cost V 4 bases and J 3 bases, with 13 bases left between them. The V gene's germline CDR1 is ENHRY and CDR2 SYGVKD. The CDR3 consists of 15 residues.

This clonotype was recorded at least ten times. The V and J genes are TRBV7-2 and TRBJ1-6, with TRBD1 as a possible D gene (5 bases). This CDR3 has 13 residues. Trimming pared 5 bases from V and 9 bases from J, leaving 11 bases between. Per the germline V gene, CDR1 is SGHTA and CDR2 is FQGNSA. In nucleotides, the CDR3 is TGTGCCAGCAGCCCCAGGGCACTTTCACCCCTCCACTTT. This encodes CASSPRALSPLHF.

This chain links TRBV29-1 with TRBJ2-1; no definite D call. Per germline, CDR1 SQVTM and CDR2 ANQGSEA. The CDR3 consists of 11 residues. V was shortened by 7 bases and J by 2 bases, with 6 bases between the two germline ends. As DNA, the CDR3 is TGCAGCGGACGAGCCTACAATGAGCAGTTCTTC. This encodes CSGRAYNEQFF.

The V gene is TRBV20-1, the J gene TRBJ2-1; 15 bases agree with TRBD2. V lost 2 bases, J lost 1 base, and 3 bases stayed unmatched. Per germline, CDR1 DFQATT and CDR2 SNEGSKA (reference sequence). The CDR3 loop spans 17 amino acids. The CDR3: CSARLGLAGGSYNEQFF. In DNA form, the CDR3 reads TGCAGTGCTAGACTCGGACTAGCGGGAGGGTCCTACAATGAGCAGTTCTTC.

This clonotype was observed at least ten times. This rearrangement joins TRBV28 to TRBJ2-3; 8 nucleotides match TRBD1. With 3 bases clipped from V and 1 base from J, the junction kept 6 bases outside the gene matches. The CDR3 has 16 residues. The V gene's germline CDR1 is MDHEN and CDR2 SYDVKM. The CDR3, as DNA: TGTGCCAGCAGTTTTTTGGGACAGGCCGGCACAGATACGCAGTATTTT. It codes for CASSFLGQAGTDTQYF.

The sample holds many counts of this clonotype. The chain recombines TRBV28 with TRBJ1-2, with a possible D match to TRBD1 (6 bases). Germline V gives CDR1 MDHEN, CDR2 SYDVKM. The germline V and J ends were trimmed by 7 bases and 8 bases, with 11 bases remaining between them. The CDR3 is 11 residues long. CDR3 in amino acids: CASTSGEGYTF. In nucleotides, the CDR3 is TGTGCCAGCACCTCAGGGGAAGGCTACACCTTC.

This clonotype was found many times. The chain carries TRBV7-9 and TRBJ2-7; D not certain. Germline-derived CDR1 and CDR2 are SEHNR and FQNEAQ (reference sequence). V was clipped by 1 base and J by 5 bases, with 9 bases between them. This CDR3 comprises 13 residues. The CDR3 bases are TGTGCCAGCAGCTTAGGTTCCCTTAACGAGCAGTACTTC. Its protein is CASSLGSLNEQYF.

This clonotype was counted only a few times. The chain has TRBV3-1 and TRBJ1-1; tentative D call: TRBD1 (6 bases). V dropped 6 bases and J dropped 4 bases, with 18 bases sitting between them. The CDR3 runs 15 residues. From germline, CDR1 is LGHDT and CDR2 YNNKEL (reference sequence). The CDR3 nucleotides read TGTGCCAGCAGTCCTTCAGGGACAAGGGCCACTGAAGCTTTCTTT. This codes for CASSPSGTRATEAFF.

This clonotype was seen at least ten times. CDR3 nucleotide sequence: TGTGCCAGCAGCTTCCGGGACAGAAATGAAAAACTGTTTTTT. Protein sequence: CASSFRDRNEKLFF. The rearrangement joins TRBV7-8 to TRBJ1-4; 7 bases are shared with TRBD1. After removal of 3 bases from V and 5 bases from J, the junction contained 3 bases not matched to a gene. Germline lookup yields CDR1 SGHVS and CDR2 FQNEAQ. CDR3 length: 14 residues.

CDR3 DNA: TGCGCCAGCAGCCCGAACGGCGGAGCGGGGTACGAGCAGTACTTC. Translated: CASSPNGGAGYEQYF. This chain links TRBV4-1 with TRBJ2-7; 7 bases map to TRBD2. V dropped 4 bases and J dropped 4; count of bases not matched to a gene: 10. Germline CDR1 MGHRA, CDR2 YSYEKL. This CDR3 is built from 15 residues.

On this clonotype itself: Germline is not matched at one junction end, which may reflect a read error. J is TRBJ2-1 and V is TRBV5-1, with D perhaps TRBD2 (6 bases). The CDR3 loop spans 14 amino acids. Germline loops: CDR1 SGHRS, CDR2 YFSETQ. CDR3 sequence: CASSPGPVDYEQFF. As DNA, the CDR3 is TGTGCCAGCAGCCCCGGTCCAGTGGACTACGAGCAGTTCTTC.

The CDR3 sequence: CASSPQSNEQYF. DNA for the CDR3: TGTGCCAGCTCTCCCCAGAGCAACGAGCAGTACTTC. The rearrangement links TRBV18 to TRBJ2-7; D uncertain. From germline, CDR1 is KGHSH and CDR2 LQKENI. V was clipped by 6 bases and J by 5 bases, with 11 bases between them. This CDR3 contains 12 residues.